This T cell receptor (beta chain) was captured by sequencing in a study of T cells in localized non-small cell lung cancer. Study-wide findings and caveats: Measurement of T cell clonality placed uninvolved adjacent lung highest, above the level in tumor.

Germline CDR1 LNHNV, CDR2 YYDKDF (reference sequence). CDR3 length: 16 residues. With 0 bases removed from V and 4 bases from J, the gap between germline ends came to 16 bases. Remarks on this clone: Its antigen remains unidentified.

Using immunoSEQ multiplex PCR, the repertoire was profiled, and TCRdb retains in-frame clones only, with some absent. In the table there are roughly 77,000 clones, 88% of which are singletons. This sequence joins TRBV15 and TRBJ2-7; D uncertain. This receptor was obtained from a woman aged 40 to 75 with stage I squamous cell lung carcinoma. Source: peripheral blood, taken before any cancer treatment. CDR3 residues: CATSRDPGRRPYEQYF. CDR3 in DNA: TGTGCCACCAGCAGAGATCCCGGACGTAGACCTTACGAGCAGTACTTC.